This T cell receptor (beta chain) was profiled in a study of blood T cell repertoires in COVID-19. Study as a whole: The study drew acute and convalescent COVID-19 samples from the United States, Italy and Spain. From T cells, B-cell-depleted T cells, or PBMCs came the material, which was cDNA or gDNA.

Per the authors' pipeline: The authors estimated nucleated cell counts from reference gene primer amplification. Clones were sequenced by immunoSEQ multiplex PCR, and TCRdb holds only the in-frame ones, with some missing. The DNA was the basis for D and trimming; V, J and clone size are from that table. The sample includes about 160,000 clones, around 86% of them seen just once. The sequenced sample was peripheral blood. The sequence came from a man between 70 and 80 years old with acute or convalescent COVID-19.

CDR3 sequence (DNA): TGTGCCAGCAGTGAAGCGGGGGGACAGGGGGGGAATCAGCCCCAGCATTTT. Amino acids: CASSEAGGQGGNQPQHF. The chain couples TRBV6-1 to TRBJ1-5, with 11 bases fitting TRBD1. J was trimmed by 4 bases and V by 0 bases; bases with no gene match: 5. Germline V gene data show CDR1 as MNHNS and CDR2 as SASEGT. This CDR3 comprises 17 residues.